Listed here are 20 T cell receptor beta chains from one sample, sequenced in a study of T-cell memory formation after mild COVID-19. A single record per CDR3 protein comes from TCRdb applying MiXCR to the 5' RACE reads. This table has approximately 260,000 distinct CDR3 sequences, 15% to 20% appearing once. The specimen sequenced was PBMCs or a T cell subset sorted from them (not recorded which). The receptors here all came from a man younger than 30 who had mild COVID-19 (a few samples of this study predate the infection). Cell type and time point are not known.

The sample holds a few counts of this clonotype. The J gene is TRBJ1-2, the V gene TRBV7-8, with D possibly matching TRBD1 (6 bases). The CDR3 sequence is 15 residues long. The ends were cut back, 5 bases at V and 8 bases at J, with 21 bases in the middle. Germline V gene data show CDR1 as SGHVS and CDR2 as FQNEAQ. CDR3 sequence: CASSPRRSGGEGYTF. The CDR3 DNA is TGTGCCAGCAGCCCGAGGCGGAGTGGGGGCGAGGGCTACACCTTC. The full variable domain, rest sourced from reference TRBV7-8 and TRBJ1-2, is GAGVSQSPRYKVAKRGQDVALRCDPISGHVSLFWYQQALGQGPEFLTYFQNEAQLDKSGLPSDRFFAERPEGSVSTLKIQRTQQEDSAVYLCASSPRRSGGEGYTFGSGTRLTVV.

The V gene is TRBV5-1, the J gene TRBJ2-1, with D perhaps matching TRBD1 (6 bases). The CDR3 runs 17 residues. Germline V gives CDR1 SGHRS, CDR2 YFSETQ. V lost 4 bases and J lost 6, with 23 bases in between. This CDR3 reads CASSPRLDSLPGNEQFF. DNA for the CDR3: TGCGCCAGCAGCCCACGATTGGACAGCCTGCCTGGCAATGAGCAGTTCTTC.

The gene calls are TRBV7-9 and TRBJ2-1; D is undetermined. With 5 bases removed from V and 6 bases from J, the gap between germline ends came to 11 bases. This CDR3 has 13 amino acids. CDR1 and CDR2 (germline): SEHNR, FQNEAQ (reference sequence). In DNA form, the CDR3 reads TGTGCCAGCAGCCCCTGGGGTAGCAATGAGCAGTTCTTC. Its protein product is CASSPWGSNEQFF.

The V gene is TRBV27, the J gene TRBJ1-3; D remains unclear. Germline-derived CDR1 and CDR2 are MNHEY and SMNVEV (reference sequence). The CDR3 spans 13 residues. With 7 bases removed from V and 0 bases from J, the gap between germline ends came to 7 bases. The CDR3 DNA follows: TGTGCCAGCATGAGTAGCTCTGGAAACACCATATATTTT. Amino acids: CASMSSSGNTIYF.

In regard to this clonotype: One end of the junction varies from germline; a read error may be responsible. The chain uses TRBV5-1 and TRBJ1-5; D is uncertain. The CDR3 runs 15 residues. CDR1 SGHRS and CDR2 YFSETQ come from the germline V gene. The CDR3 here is CASSLAGGSHQPQHF. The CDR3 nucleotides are TGCGCCAGCAGCTTGGCCGGAGGTAGCCATCAGCCCCAGCATTTT.

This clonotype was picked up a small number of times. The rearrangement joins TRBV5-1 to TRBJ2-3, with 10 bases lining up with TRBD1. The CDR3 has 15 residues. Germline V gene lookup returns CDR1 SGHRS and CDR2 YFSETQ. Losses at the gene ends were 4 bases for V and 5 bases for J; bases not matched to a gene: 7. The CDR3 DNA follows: TGCGCCAGCAGCCAGGGACAGGGGATCGGAGATACGCAGTATTTT. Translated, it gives CASSQGQGIGDTQYF. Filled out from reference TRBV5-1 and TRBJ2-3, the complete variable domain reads KAGVTQTPRYLIKTRGQQVTLSCSPISGHRSVSWYQQTPGQGLQFLFEYFSETQRNKGNFPGRFSGRQFSNSRSEMNVSTLELGDSALYLCASSQGQGIGDTQYFGPGTRLTVL.

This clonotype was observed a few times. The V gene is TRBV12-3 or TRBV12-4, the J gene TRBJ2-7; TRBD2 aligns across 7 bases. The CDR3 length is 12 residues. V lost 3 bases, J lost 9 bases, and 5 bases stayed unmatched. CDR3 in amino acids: CASSFWGGRQYF. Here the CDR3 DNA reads TGTGCCAGCAGTTTTTGGGGGGGGAGGCAGTACTTC.

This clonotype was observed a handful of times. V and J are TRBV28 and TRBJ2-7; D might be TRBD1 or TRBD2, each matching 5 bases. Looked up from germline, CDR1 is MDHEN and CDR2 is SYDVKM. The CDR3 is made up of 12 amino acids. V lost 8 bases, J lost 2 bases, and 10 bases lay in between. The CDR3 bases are TGTGCCAGCGGACCGGGACCCTACGAGCAGTACGTC. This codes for CASGPGPYEQYV.

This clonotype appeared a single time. The CDR3 here is CASSPTGSHGYTF. The CDR3 bases are TGTGCCAGCAGCCCCACAGGGAGCCATGGCTACACCTTC. The V gene is TRBV12-3 or TRBV12-4, the J gene TRBJ1-2; D might be TRBD1 (6 bases). This CDR3 contains 13 residues. V shed 6 bases and J shed 6 bases, with 14 bases lying between them.

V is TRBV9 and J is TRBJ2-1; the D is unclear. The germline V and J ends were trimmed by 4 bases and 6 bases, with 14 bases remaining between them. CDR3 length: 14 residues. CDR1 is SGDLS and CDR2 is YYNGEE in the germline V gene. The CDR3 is CASSPLLQSNEQFF. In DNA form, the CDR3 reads TGTGCCAGCAGCCCCCTATTGCAGAGCAATGAGCAGTTCTTC. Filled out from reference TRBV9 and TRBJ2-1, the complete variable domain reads DSGVTQTPKHLITATGQRVTLRCSPRSGDLSVYWYQQSLDQGLQFLIQYYNGEERAKGNILERFSAQQFPDLHSELNLSSLELGDSALYFCASSPLLQSNEQFFGPGTRLTVL.

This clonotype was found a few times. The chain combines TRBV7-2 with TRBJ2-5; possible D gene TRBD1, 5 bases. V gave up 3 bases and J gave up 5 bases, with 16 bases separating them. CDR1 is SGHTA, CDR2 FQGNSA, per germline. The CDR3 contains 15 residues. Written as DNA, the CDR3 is TGTGCCAGCAGCTTTAAAGGGGCTCCAGCTGAGACCCAGTACTTC. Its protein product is CASSFKGAPAETQYF.

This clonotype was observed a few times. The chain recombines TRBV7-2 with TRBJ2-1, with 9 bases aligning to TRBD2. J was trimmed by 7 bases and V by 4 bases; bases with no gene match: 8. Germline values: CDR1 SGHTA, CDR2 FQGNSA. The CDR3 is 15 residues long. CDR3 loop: CASSSPGLALNEQFF. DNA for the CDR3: TGTGCCAGCAGCTCCCCGGGACTAGCTCTTAATGAGCAGTTCTTC.

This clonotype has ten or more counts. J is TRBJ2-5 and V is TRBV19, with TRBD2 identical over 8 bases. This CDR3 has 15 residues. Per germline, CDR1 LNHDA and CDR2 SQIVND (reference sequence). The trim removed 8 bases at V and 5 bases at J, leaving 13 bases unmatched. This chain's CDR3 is CASGLRLAGSETQYF. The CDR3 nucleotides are TGTGCCAGTGGACTGAGATTAGCGGGAAGCGAGACCCAGTACTTC.

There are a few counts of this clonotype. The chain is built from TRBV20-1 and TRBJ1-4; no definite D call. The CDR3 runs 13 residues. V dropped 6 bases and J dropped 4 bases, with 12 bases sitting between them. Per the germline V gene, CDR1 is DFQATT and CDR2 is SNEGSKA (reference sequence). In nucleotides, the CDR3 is TGCAGTGCCCCCGGGGTGGTTAATGAAAAACTGTTTTTT. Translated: CSAPGVVNEKLFF.

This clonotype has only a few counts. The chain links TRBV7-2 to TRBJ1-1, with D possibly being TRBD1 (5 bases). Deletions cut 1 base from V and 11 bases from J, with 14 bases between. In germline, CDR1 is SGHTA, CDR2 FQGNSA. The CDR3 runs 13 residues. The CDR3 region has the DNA TGTGCCAGCAGCTTAGAGGGGCGCAGGACGGCTTTCTTT. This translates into CASSLEGRRTAFF.

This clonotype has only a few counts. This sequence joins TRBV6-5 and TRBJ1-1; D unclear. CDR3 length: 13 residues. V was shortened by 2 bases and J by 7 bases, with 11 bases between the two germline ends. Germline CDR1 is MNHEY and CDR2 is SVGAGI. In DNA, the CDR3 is TGTGCCAGCAGTTACCGGGTATTTGATGAAGCTTTCTTT. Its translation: CASSYRVFDEAFF.

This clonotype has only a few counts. In DNA form, the CDR3 reads TGCGCCAGCAGCTTGGAGGCAGCAGAGACCCAGTACTTC. This codes for CASSLEAAETQYF. The chain uses TRBV5-1 and TRBJ2-5; D remains unclear. Looked up from germline, CDR1 is SGHRS and CDR2 is YFSETQ. The CDR3 length is 13 residues. Trimming removed 0 bases at V and 4 bases at J, with 7 bases between. The entire variable domain, with the rest obtained from reference TRBV5-1 and TRBJ2-5, is as follows: KAGVTQTPRYLIKTRGQQVTLSCSPISGHRSVSWYQQTPGQGLQFLFEYFSETQRNKGNFPGRFSGRQFSNSRSEMNVSTLELGDSALYLCASSLEAAETQYFGPGTRLLVL.

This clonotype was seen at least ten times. The CDR3 sequence: CASSLVGVRDTQYF. The CDR3 region has the DNA TGTGCCAGCAGCTTAGTAGGGGTCCGAGATACGCAGTATTTT. The V call is TRBV7-3, the J call TRBJ2-3; tentatively, D is TRBD1 (5 bases). The CDR3 length is 14 residues. Germline V gene sequence: CDR1 SGHTA, CDR2 FQGTGA. Trimming removed 2 bases from V and 5 bases from J, with 11 bases in between.

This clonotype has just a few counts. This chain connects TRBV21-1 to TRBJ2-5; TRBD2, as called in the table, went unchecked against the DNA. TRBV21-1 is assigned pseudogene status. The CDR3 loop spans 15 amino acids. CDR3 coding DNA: TGTGCCACCAGCGGGCTAGCGACGAAAGGAGAGACCCAGTACTTC. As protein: CATSGLATKGETQYF.

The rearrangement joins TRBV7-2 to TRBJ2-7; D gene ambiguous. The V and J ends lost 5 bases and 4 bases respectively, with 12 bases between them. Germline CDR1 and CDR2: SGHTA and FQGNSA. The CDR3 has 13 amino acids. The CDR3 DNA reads TGTGCCAGCAGCCCTGATGGATTTTACGAGCAGTACTTC. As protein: CASSPDGFYEQYF. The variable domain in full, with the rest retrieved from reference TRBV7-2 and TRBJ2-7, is GAGVSQSPSNKVTEKGKDVELRCDPISGHTALYWYRQSLGQGLEFLIYFQGNSAPDKSGLPSDRFSAERTGGSVSTLTIQRTQQEDSAVYLCASSPDGFYEQYFGPGTRLTVT.